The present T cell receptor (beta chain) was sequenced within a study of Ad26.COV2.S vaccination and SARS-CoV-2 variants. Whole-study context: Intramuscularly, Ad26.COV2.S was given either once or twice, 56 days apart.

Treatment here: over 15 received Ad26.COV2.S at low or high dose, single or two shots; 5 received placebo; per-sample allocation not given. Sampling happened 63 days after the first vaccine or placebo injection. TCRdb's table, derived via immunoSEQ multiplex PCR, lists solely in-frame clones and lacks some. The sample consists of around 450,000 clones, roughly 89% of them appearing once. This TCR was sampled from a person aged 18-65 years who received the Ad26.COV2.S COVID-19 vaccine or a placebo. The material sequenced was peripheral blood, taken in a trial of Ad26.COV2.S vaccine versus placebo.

For the CDR3, the DNA is TGTGCCAGCAGGCAATTACACGGGGAGCTGTTTTTT. This codes for CASRQLHGELFF. The chain couples TRBV3-1 (or the pseudogene TRBV3-2) to TRBJ2-2, with no clear D. CDR3 length: 12 residues. The V end was cut by 6 bases, the J end by 7 bases, with 9 bases between. The germline V gene has CDR1 LGHDT and CDR2 YNNKEL (reference sequence).